The clone carrying this T cell receptor beta chain was counted many times. Researchers took RNA transcripts and amplified the TCR beta CDR3 regions from them. HTBI primers were employed in a first-round RT-PCR of the TCR CDR3. Using its own MiXCR run on the multiplex PCR reads, TCRdb lists one record per CDR3 protein. The data contain some 400,000 distinct CDR3 sequences, approximately 19% of them singletons. This entry comes from a study of T cells in Graves' hyperthyroidism and ophthalmopathy. V was trimmed by 4 bases and J by 2 bases, leaving 11 bases between them. The CDR3 has 14 amino acids. CDR1 MNHEY and CDR2 SMNVEV come from the germline V gene (reference sequence).

The TCR sequence derives from a woman aged 18-29 years with Graves' hyperthyroidism. Sequenced: blood. This sequence joins TRBV27 and TRBJ1-2, with D hard to call. CDR3 in DNA: TGTGCCAGCAGTTCCGGGGTATCCAACTATGGCTACACCTTC. As protein: CASSSGVSNYGYTF.